This T cell receptor (beta chain) derives from a study of blood T cell repertoires in COVID-19. Study-wide background: Specimens from acute and convalescent COVID-19 originated in the United States, Italy and Spain. Sample material is recorded as cDNA or gDNA derived from T cells, B-cell-depleted T cells, or PBMCs.

Study processing details: Researchers report that nucleated cell counts were estimated from reference gene primer amplification. Sequencing used immunoSEQ multiplex PCR; TCRdb keeps in-frame clones, though not all of them. The V and J calls and the clone size are those of that table, but D and trimming were determined from the DNA. Of some 300,000 clones listed, approximately 86% are singletons. The CDR3 covers 15 residues. V was pared by 1 base and J by 5 bases, with 0 bases of the junction left unmatched. Germline CDR1 and CDR2: SEHNR and FQNEAQ (reference sequence). Comments on this clone: The sample contains more than one DNA sequence encoding this CDR3.

The specimen was peripheral blood. V gene TRBV7-9 combines with J gene TRBJ2-1; 12 nucleotides match TRBD2. The clonotype was recovered from a man between 70 and 80 years old with acute or convalescent COVID-19. DNA of the CDR3: TGTGCCAGCAGCTTAGGGACTAGCGGGGACAATGAGCAGTTCTTC. This encodes CASSLGTSGDNEQFF.